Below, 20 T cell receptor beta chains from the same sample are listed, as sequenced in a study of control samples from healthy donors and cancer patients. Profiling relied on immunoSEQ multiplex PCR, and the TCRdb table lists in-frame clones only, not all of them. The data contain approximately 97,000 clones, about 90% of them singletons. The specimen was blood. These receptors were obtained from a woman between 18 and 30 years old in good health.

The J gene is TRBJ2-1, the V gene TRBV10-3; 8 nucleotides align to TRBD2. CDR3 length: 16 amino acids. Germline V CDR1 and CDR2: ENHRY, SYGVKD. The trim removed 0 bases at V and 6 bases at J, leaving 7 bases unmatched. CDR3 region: CAISESMGLGGNEQFF. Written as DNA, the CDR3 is TGTGCCATCAGTGAGTCGATGGGACTAGGGGGCAATGAGCAGTTCTTC.

Here the CDR3 reads CASSSQGTGELFF. The CDR3 coding sequence is TGTGCCAGCAGCTCTCAGGGGACCGGGGAGCTGTTTTTT. The chain couples TRBV11-3 to TRBJ2-2; tentative D call: TRBD1 (6 bases). V lost 4 bases, J lost 5 bases, and 8 bases lay in between. Germline CDR1 and CDR2: SGHNT and YENEEA. The CDR3 is 13 amino acids.

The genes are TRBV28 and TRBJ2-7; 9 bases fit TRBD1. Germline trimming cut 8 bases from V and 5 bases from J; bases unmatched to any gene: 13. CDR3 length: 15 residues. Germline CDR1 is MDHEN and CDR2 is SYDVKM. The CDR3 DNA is TGTGCCAGCCGGGACAGGGACCGACCCATTAACGAGCAGTACTTC. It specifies CASRDRDRPINEQYF. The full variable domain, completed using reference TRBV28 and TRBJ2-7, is DVKVTQSSRYLVKRTGEKVFLECVQDMDHENMFWYRQDPGLGLRLIYFSYDVKMKEKGDIPEGYSVSREKKERFSLILESASTNQTSMYLCASRDRDRPINEQYFGPGTRLTVT.

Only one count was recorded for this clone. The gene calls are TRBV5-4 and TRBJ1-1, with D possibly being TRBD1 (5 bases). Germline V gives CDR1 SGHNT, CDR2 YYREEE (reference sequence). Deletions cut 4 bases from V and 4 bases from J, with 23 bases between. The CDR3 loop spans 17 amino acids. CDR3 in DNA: TGTGCCAGCAGCCAAAAGAAGGCACGACAGATGGGCACTGAAGCTTTCTTT. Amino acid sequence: CASSQKKARQMGTEAFF.

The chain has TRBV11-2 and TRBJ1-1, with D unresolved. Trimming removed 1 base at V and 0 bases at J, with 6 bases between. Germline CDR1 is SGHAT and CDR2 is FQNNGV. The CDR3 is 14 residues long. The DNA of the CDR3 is TGTGCCAGCAGCTTAGGGGTGGTGAACACTGAAGCTTTCTTT. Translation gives CASSLGVVNTEAFF.

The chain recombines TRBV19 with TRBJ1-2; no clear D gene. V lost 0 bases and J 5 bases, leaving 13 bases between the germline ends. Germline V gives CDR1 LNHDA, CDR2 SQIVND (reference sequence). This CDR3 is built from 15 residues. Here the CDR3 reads CASSIDFQVLYGYTF. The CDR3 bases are TGTGCCAGTAGTATAGATTTCCAGGTTTTATATGGCTACACCTTC.

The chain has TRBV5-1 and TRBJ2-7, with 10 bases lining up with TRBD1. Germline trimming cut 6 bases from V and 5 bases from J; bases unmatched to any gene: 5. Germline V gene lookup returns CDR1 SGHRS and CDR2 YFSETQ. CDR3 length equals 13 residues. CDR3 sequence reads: CASTDRGHNEQYF. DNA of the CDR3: TGCGCCAGCACAGACAGGGGGCACAACGAGCAGTACTTC.

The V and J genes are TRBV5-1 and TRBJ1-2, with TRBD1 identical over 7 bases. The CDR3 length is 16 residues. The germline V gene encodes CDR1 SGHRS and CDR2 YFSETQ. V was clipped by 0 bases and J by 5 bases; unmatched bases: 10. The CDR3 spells CASSLGQGMNLYGYTF. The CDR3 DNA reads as TGCGCCAGCAGCTTGGGACAGGGTATGAATCTTTATGGCTACACCTTC.

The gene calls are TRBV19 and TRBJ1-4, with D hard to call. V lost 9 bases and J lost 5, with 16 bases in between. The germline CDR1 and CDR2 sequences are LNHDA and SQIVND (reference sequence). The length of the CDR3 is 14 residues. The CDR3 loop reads CASDRTGLNEKLFF. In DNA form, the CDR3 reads TGTGCCAGCGACCGGACGGGATTAAATGAAAAACTGTTTTTT.

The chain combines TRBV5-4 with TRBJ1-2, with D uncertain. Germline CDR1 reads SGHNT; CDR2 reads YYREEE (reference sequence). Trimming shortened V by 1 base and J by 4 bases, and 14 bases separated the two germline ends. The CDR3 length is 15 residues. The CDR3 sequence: CASSLSPAFSYGYTF. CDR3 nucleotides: TGTGCCAGCAGCTTGTCCCCCGCTTTTTCCTATGGCTACACCTTC.

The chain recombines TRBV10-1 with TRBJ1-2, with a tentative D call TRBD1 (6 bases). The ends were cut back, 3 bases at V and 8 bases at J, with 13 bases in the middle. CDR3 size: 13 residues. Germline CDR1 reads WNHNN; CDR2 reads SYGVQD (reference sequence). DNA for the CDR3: TGCGCCAGCAGTGAATATGGGGGCCAAGGCTACACCTTC. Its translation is CASSEYGGQGYTF.

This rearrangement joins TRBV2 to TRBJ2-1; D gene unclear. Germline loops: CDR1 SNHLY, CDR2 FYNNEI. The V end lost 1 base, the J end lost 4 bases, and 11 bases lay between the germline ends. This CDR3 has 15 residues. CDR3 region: CASSEVGLPYNEQFF. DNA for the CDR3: TGTGCCAGCAGTGAAGTAGGGCTTCCTTACAATGAGCAGTTCTTC.

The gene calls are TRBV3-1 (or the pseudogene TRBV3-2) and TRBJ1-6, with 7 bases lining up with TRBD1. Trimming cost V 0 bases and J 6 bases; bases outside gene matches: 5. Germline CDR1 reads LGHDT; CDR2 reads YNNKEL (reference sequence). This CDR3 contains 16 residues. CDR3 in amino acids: CASSQDPRGSNSPLHF. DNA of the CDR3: TGTGCCAGCAGCCAAGACCCCAGGGGGTCTAATTCACCCCTCCACTTT.

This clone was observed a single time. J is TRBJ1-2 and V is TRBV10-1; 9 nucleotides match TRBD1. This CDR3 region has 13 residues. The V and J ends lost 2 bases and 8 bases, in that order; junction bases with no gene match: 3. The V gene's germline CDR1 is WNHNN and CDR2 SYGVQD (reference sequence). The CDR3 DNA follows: TGCGCCAGCAGTGAGGACAGGGGGAGAGGCTACACCTTC. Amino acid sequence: CASSEDRGRGYTF.

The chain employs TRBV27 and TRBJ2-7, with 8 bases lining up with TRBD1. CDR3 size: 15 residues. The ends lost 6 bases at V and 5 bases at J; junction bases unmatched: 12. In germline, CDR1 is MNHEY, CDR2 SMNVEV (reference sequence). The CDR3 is CASSFSLTGVDEQYF. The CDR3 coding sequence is TGTGCCAGCAGCTTTAGCCTGACAGGGGTAGACGAGCAGTACTTC.

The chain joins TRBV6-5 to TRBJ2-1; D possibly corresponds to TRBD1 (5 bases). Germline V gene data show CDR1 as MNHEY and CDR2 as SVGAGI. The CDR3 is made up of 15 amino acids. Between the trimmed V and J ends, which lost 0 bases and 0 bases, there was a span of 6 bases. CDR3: CASSYSQGSYNEQFF. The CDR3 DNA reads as TGTGCCAGCAGTTACTCCCAGGGCTCCTACAATGAGCAGTTCTTC.

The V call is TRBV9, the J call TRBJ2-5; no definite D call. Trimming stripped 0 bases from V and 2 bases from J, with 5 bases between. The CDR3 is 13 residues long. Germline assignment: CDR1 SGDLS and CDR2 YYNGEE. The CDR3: CASSVGPQETQYF. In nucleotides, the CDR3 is TGTGCCAGCAGCGTAGGCCCACAAGAGACCCAGTACTTC.

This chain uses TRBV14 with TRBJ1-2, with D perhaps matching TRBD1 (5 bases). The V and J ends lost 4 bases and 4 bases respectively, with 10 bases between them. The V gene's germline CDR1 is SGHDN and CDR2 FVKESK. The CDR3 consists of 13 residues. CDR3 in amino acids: CASSLDRLYGYTF. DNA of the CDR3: TGTGCCAGCAGCCTTGACAGACTCTATGGCTACACCTTC.

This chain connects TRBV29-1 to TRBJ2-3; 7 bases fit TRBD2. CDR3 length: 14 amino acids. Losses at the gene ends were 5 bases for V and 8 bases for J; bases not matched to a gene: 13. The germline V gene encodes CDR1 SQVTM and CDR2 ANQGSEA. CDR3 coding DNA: TGCAGCGTTTTGACTAGCCCCGTCTACGGTACGCAGTATTTT. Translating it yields CSVLTSPVYGTQYF.

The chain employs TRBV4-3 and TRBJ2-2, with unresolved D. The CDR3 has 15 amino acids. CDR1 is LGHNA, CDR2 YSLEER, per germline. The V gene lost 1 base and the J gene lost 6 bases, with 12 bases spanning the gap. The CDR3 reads CASSQAEDGAGELFF. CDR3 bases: TGCGCCAGCAGCCAAGCCGAGGATGGAGCCGGGGAGCTGTTTTTT.